The 21 T cell receptor beta chains in this list originate from one sample, sequenced in a study of T-cell memory formation after mild COVID-19. TCRdb passed the 5' RACE reads through MiXCR, listing each CDR3 protein once. The data contain about 270,000 distinct CDR3 sequences, approximately 16% of them singletons. The material sequenced was PBMCs or a T cell subset sorted from them (not recorded which). These receptors were obtained from a young man who had mild COVID-19 (a few samples of this study predate the infection). Cell type and time point are not known.

The rearrangement links TRBV20-1 to TRBJ1-5; D not certain. Germline CDR1 is DFQATT and CDR2 is SNEGSKA (reference sequence). Deletions cut 1 base from V and 3 bases from J, with 19 bases between. The CDR3 has 17 residues. The CDR3 sequence: CSARAPRHTGSNQPQHF. The CDR3 DNA reads as TGCAGTGCTAGAGCGCCTCGACACACGGGGTCCAATCAGCCCCAGCATTTT.

This clonotype was detected many times. The CDR3 DNA reads as TGCAGTGCTAGAGGCCTGGCGCAGGGCGGCTATGGCTACACCTTC. It specifies CSARGLAQGGYGYTF. The rearrangement uses TRBV20-1 and TRBJ1-2, with a possible D match to TRBD1 (5 bases). The CDR3 consists of 15 residues. The germline V and J ends were trimmed by 1 base and 4 bases, with 16 bases remaining between them. Germline V gene data show CDR1 as DFQATT and CDR2 as SNEGSKA (reference sequence).

This chain connects TRBV2 to TRBJ2-2, with D unresolved. V gave up 3 bases and J gave up 6 bases, with 8 bases separating them. This CDR3 region has 13 residues. Per germline, CDR1 SNHLY and CDR2 FYNNEI. In nucleotides, the CDR3 is TGTGCCAGCAGTGAGGTCTGGGCCGGGGAGCTGTTTTTT. It specifies CASSEVWAGELFF.

This clonotype has at least ten counts. The chain has TRBV5-1 and TRBJ1-1; 10 positions agree with TRBD1. The J segment lost 4 bases and the V segment lost 0 bases, leaving 3 bases of the junction unmatched. The CDR3 runs to 15 residues. Per germline, CDR1 SGHRS and CDR2 YFSETQ. The CDR3 DNA sequence: TGCGCCAGCAGCTTGGAGAGGACAGGGGGCACTGAAGCTTTCTTT. It codes for CASSLERTGGTEAFF.

This chain uses TRBV3-1 with TRBJ1-1, with D perhaps TRBD1 (5 bases). Germline loops: CDR1 LGHDT, CDR2 YNNKEL (reference sequence). The CDR3 runs 14 residues. The germline V and J ends were trimmed by 2 bases and 1 base, with 8 bases remaining between them. DNA of the CDR3: TGTGCCAGCAGCCAAATGGGGGAGAACACTGAAGCTTTCTTT. It translates to CASSQMGENTEAFF.

A few counts support this clonotype. The chain carries TRBV7-2 and TRBJ1-5; D remains unclear. Trimming shortened V by 2 bases and J by 6 bases, and 20 bases separated the two germline ends. This CDR3 is built from 17 residues. The germline CDR1 and CDR2 sequences are SGHTA and FQGNSA. CDR3 bases: TGTGCCAGCAGCTTAATCGGTGCGGCCGGGGAAAGTCAGCCCCAGCATTTT. Amino acids: CASSLIGAAGESQPQHF.

This clonotype was detected only a few times. V usage is TRBV7-9 and J usage is TRBJ2-5; a possible D gene is TRBD1 (5 bases). The V end lost 5 bases, the J end lost 7 bases, and 17 bases lay between the germline ends. CDR1 is SEHNR and CDR2 is FQNEAQ in the germline V gene (reference sequence). This CDR3 comprises 14 residues. CDR3 protein: CASSRSRESGTQYF. DNA of the CDR3: TGTGCCAGCAGCCGATCCAGGGAATCGGGGACCCAGTACTTC. Based on the CDR3 plus reference TRBV7-9 and TRBJ2-5, the full variable domain is DTGVSQNPRHKITKRGQNVTFRCDPISEHNRLYWYRQTLGQGPEFLTYFQNEAQLEKSRLLSDRFSAERPKGSFSTLEIQRTEQGDSAMYLCASSRSRESGTQYFGPGTRLLVL.

Only a few counts were recorded for this clonotype. The chain combines TRBV12-3 or TRBV12-4 with TRBJ2-3, with 10 positions matching TRBD2. The CDR3 covers 15 residues. Trimming at V came to 5 bases and at J to 7 bases, leaving 9 bases not matched to a gene. Here the CDR3 DNA reads TGTGCCAGCAGTCGGATAGCGGGGGGAGCGAATACGCAGTATTTT. It yields the protein CASSRIAGGANTQYF.

This clonotype was counted a few times. The chain combines TRBV25-1 with TRBJ1-2; no clear D. The CDR3 is 13 amino acids. Deletions cut 0 bases from V and 3 bases from J, with 5 bases between. Germline V gene data show CDR1 as MGHDK and CDR2 as SYGVNS. The CDR3 is CASSEYRYYGYTF. For the CDR3, the DNA is TGTGCCAGCAGTGAATACCGTTACTATGGCTACACCTTC.

In DNA form, the CDR3 reads TGTGCCAGCAGCTTAGTCGTTAGTGCGCCCACAGATACGCAGTATTTT. This encodes CASSLVVSAPTDTQYF. The chain links TRBV7-2 to TRBJ2-3; D unclear. With 1 base removed from V and 2 bases from J, the gap between germline ends came to 13 bases. The CDR3 runs to 16 residues. Germline CDR1 and CDR2: SGHTA and FQGNSA.

The chain is built from TRBV4-1 and TRBJ1-2; D is unresolved. V lost 0 bases and J lost 4, with 15 bases in between. The CDR3 consists of 16 residues. Germline V gene data show CDR1 as MGHRA and CDR2 as YSYEKL. CDR3 sequence reads: CASSQELRSALYGYTF. CDR3 nucleotides: TGCGCCAGCAGCCAAGAGCTCAGGTCAGCTCTCTATGGCTACACCTTC.

The chain combines TRBV15 with TRBJ2-6, with 11 bases fitting TRBD1. With 5 bases clipped from V and 0 bases from J, the junction kept 15 bases outside the gene matches. CDR1 is LNHNV, CDR2 YYDKDF, per germline (reference sequence). The CDR3 contains 21 residues. DNA for the CDR3: TGTGCCACCAGCTCATTGGACAGGGGGCGTCACAAGAGCTCTGGGGCCAACGTCCTGACTTTC. Residues: CATSSLDRGRHKSSGANVLTF.

This clonotype was detected only a few times. V and J are TRBV4-1 and TRBJ2-3, with D hard to call. Trimming took off 2 bases at V and 0 bases at J, with 12 bases between the two ends. This CDR3 has 16 amino acids. Germline loops: CDR1 MGHRA, CDR2 YSYEKL. The CDR3 here is CASSQSPRLSTDTQYF. CDR3 DNA sequence: TGCGCCAGCAGCCAATCCCCCCGGCTTAGCACAGATACGCAGTATTTT.

This clonotype was detected only a few times. The chain recombines TRBV7-2 with TRBJ1-2; 7 bases match TRBD1. The CDR3 length is 12 residues. CDR1 SGHTA and CDR2 FQGNSA come from the germline V gene. After removal of 2 bases from V and 7 bases from J, the junction contained 1 base not matched to a gene. The CDR3 bases are TGTGCCAGCAGCTTAACAGGGGCTGGCTACACCTTC. This encodes CASSLTGAGYTF.

The chain employs TRBV20-1 and TRBJ2-7; 7 bases fit TRBD1. V lost 3 bases to trimming and J lost 1 base; unmatched junction nucleotides: 6. There are 14 residues in the CDR3. CDR1 and CDR2 from the germline V gene are DFQATT and SNEGSKA (reference sequence). As DNA, the CDR3 is TGCAGTGCTAGGGGACAGTCATTTTCCTACGAGCAGTACTTC. This sequence encodes CSARGQSFSYEQYF.

This rearrangement joins TRBV6-5 to TRBJ2-7; D call uncertain. V shed 0 bases and J shed 6 bases, with 12 bases lying between them. CDR3 size: 14 residues. Germline values: CDR1 MNHEY, CDR2 SVGAGI. CDR3 DNA sequence: TGTGCCAGCAGTTACTCCGCGACCGCCAGCGAGCAGTACTTC. This translates into CASSYSATASEQYF.

For this clonotype: The junction differs from germline at one of its ends, possibly a read error. V usage is TRBV24-1 and J usage is TRBJ2-1; D might be TRBD2 (6 bases). CDR1 is KGHDR and CDR2 is SFDVKD in the germline V gene. The CDR3 loop spans 12 amino acids. The CDR3 reads CATSDRDSVLVF. In nucleotides, the CDR3 is TGTGCCACCAGTGATAGGGACTCCGTCTTGGTCTTC.

This clonotype was detected many times. J is TRBJ2-2 and V is TRBV5-6; D may match TRBD1 or TRBD2 (6 bases each). The V gene lost 2 bases and the J gene lost 8 bases, with 16 bases spanning the gap. CDR1 SGHDT and CDR2 YYEEEE come from the germline V gene. The CDR3 loop spans 15 amino acids. The CDR3 DNA is TGTGCCAGCAGCTTCTACAGGGAGGTAGCGGGGGAGCTGTTTTTT. This gives the protein CASSFYREVAGELFF.

The CDR3 here is CASRGDRESSPLHF. Written as DNA, the CDR3 is TGTGCCAGCAGGGGGGACAGGGAGAGTTCACCCCTCCACTTT. This rearrangement joins TRBV28 to TRBJ1-6; the match to TRBD1 covers 9 bases. This CDR3 spans 14 amino acids. Germline V lookup: CDR1 MDHEN, CDR2 SYDVKM. After removal of 6 bases from V and 9 bases from J, the junction contained 6 bases not matched to a gene.

This clonotype was seen a few times. The chain links TRBV7-2 to TRBJ2-2; 7 bases align to TRBD1. This CDR3 spans 17 amino acids. V shed 1 base, J shed 4 bases, and the junction held 9 bases outside the gene matches. The V gene's germline CDR1 is SGHTA and CDR2 FQGNSA. The CDR3 sequence is CASSLVLGQLGTGELFF. The CDR3 DNA sequence: TGTGCCAGCAGCTTAGTCCTGGGACAGTTAGGCACCGGGGAGCTGTTTTTT.

This clonotype has just a few counts. The chain is built from TRBV6-2 or TRBV6-3 and TRBJ1-5; perhaps TRBD1 as D (5 bases). CDR1 is MNHEY and CDR2 is SVGEGT in the germline V gene. The ends were cut back, 7 bases at V and 4 bases at J, with 14 bases in the middle. The CDR3 is 14 amino acids. CDR3 region: CASTPIGHNQPQHF. CDR3 in DNA: TGTGCCAGCACACCAATCGGACATAATCAGCCCCAGCATTTT.